Described below is a single T cell receptor beta chain sequence and its context. What this receptor recognizes is not known. These data are taken from a study of cytomegalovirus exposure and HLA in healthy donors (dated by TCRdb to about 2017). Background for the entire study: An earlier analysis of roughly 500 of the donors reported under 300 Gb of sequence data and 117 million unique TCR beta sequences obtained from some 200 million T cells. Rather than drawing on any new phenotypic data, the later analysis identified candidate immune exposures from TCR beta sequences and the way those sequences occurred across donors. Donor age, sex, ethnicity and CMV serostatus were compiled alongside the repertoire data. The aim of the study was to test whether cataloging public T cell receptors could identify signatures of past pathogen exposure. Roughly five DR-DQ haplotypes were handled as single units for association and clustering, since linkage in the cohort was strong. The T cell repertoires of 700 or so subjects were profiled by immunosequencing and related to cytomegalovirus serostatus. Every discovery cohort repertoire had been produced on one sequencing platform. To predict cytomegalovirus infection status, the study combined high-throughput TCR immunosequencing, statistical association of individual TCRs with disease status, and machine learning. About 300 gigabases of sequencing data and 75 million to 85 million unique TCR sequences made up an early release that covered 500 to 650 HLA-typed donors. Both class I and class II loci were covered by HLA typing, at four-digit resolution. Of the 300 to 400 genotyped donors, approximately 82% fell in the genetic ancestry cluster associated with self-reported Caucasian donors. A separate validation cohort of 100 to 150 different subjects was used in addition to the 666-subject first cohort. To decide whether each TCR beta V gene segment behaved as functional or pseudogenic, an earlier analysis of approximately 600 of the donors relied on high-throughput TCR beta sequencing. Genome-wide SNP genotypes for about three fifths of the roughly 670 donors were used in a later genetic analysis, which treated that subset as a discovery cohort. Among some 400 genotyped donors of the cohort, an average of about 240,000 unique TCR beta nucleotide sequences were sequenced per donor, around a sixth of them non-productive. A later analysis re-analyzed previously published TCR beta repertoires from about 730 donors and added high-resolution HLA genotyping to study TCR occurrence patterns. Typing coverage varied by locus: about 629-630 donors for A, B, C, DRB1 and DQB1; approximately 500 for DQA1; 606 for DPA1; about 450 for DPB1.

What the research found in general, with its limitations: Sequencing depth was assumed to be roughly uniform across donors in the presence/absence analyses, though that assumption may not hold. A further reported finding was that TCR beta sequences accurately predicted the HLA-A and HLA-B alleles for most subjects in the first cohort. Strong co-occurrence of HLA alleles, especially DR and DQ, made assigning TCR associations to individual alleles difficult. In an earlier analysis of approximately 590 of the donors, most TCR beta V segments appeared in productive rearrangements about 90% or about 30% of the time, broadly matching IMGT annotations. A cluster of highly shared sequence variants was judged likely to represent a technical artifact of the sequencing pipeline. Across donors, most TCR sequences were observed very rarely, whereas some public TCRs were present in many individuals. Only TCR beta chains were sequenced in this cohort, and the absence of alpha or paired-chain data limited detectable features. In both the original and validation cohorts, the classifier was reported to diagnose cytomegalovirus status with high specificity and sensitivity. Because counts were too low, 15 to 20 rarely observed V segments, including chromosome 9 orphons, were excluded from the earlier analysis of about 500 of the donors. In vitro tests confirmed that a few of the cytomegalovirus-associated TCR beta chains recognize cytomegalovirus antigens. Specific HLA alleles were associated with around 18,000 TCR beta sequences at a false discovery rate of 0.05 in a later analysis. A total of 150 to 200 TCR beta chains were listed by the study as associated with cytomegalovirus. CMV serostatus was the only immune exposure information available for the cohort. The authors suggested that the approach could potentially be extended to other disease states and immunological phenotypes. An association between a missense DCLRE1C variant and V-gene and J-gene trimming of TCR beta chains was found in a later genetic analysis and replicated in an independent cohort. A later analysis found that TCR association rates varied across HLA loci, with DRB1 alleles showing the most associated TCRs and HLA-C alleles the fewest. According to a later analysis, most CMV-associated TCR beta chains appeared to be HLA-restricted, and the HLA associations seemed to be driven largely by CMV exposure. According to a later genetic analysis, donors in an Asian-associated ancestry cluster had fewer N-insertions in productive TCRs than the approximately 630-donor mean. Correlated functional status among segregating V segments might be attributable to linkage disequilibrium, but an unknown experimental factor could not be ruled out. Because some donors lacked HLA typing at each locus, the association tests relied only on the typed subset. According to a later analysis, parvovirus B19, influenza, CMV and Epstein-Barr virus appeared linked to several top co-occurrence clusters. A later analysis found that HLA-associated TCR beta chains were more clonally expanded and had lower generation probabilities than equally common non-associated chains.

Library prep was done by the immunoSEQ multiplex PCR assay. A mixture of 60 forward primers for TCR Vbeta segments and 13 reverse primers for TCR Jbeta segments was used in the multiplex PCR. A multiplex PCR assay on genomic DNA amplified the CDR3 region of rearranged TCR beta genes. The Illumina HiSeq System was used to sequence the amplified TCR beta libraries as 87-base-pair reads. Concerning the study's data processing: A later analysis tallied around 82 million unique TCR beta chains across the 666 repertoires, and approximately 11 million of those chains were shared by two or more donors. Raw reads were error-corrected and collapsed into unique sequences by a nearest-neighbor algorithm in which closely related sequences were merged to remove PCR and sequencing errors. CDR3 sequences were aligned to IMGT reference sequences to assign V, D and J gene segments. For a sequence to be retained, at least a six-nucleotide match to both a V gene segment and a J gene segment was required. Rearrangements were called productive when the CDR3 lacked stop codons and stayed in frame with V and J; all others were non-productive. CDR3 was defined by IMGT convention, running from the second conserved V-encoded cysteine to the conserved J-encoded phenylalanine. In an earlier analysis of approximately 500 of the donors, sequences lacking an unambiguous match to a single V gene segment were excluded. An earlier analysis of several hundred of the donors called V segments functional above 56.7% productive rearrangements and segregating when the between-donor standard deviation exceeded 5%. A statistical classification framework was developed to diagnose cytomegalovirus status using the catalog of TCR beta chain sequences. In a later analysis, V and J genes were assigned by comparing TCR nucleotide sequences against IMGT/GENE-DB human TR gene sequences. Using the TCRdist pipeline, a later analysis assigned CDR3 sequences along with most-parsimonious VDJ recombination scenarios. In a later analysis, every TCR beta chain was defined by the combination of its CDR3 amino acid sequence and its V-gene family, and reads without a unique V-gene family were dropped. In a later analysis, approximately 590 highly shared, low-generation-probability nucleotide sequences were removed to address suspected cross-contamination and a sequencing artifact. In a later analysis, a clonal expansion index for each public chain was calculated from normalized within-repertoire ranks of inferred template counts. Generation probabilities in a later analysis came from a VDJ recombination model fitted to out-of-frame rearrangements, and those results were checked against IGoR. In a later analysis, hypergeometric tests were used to score TCR-TCR, TCR-HLA and TCR-CMV co-occurrence, with a repertoire-size bias correction applied to TCR pairs. False discovery rates were estimated in a later analysis by permuting HLA or CMV assignments 20 times. In a later analysis, co-occurring TCRs were grouped using DBSCAN, with TCRdist sequence similarity added in when clustering inside HLA-allele-positive subsets. Repertoires with fewer than 30,000 or more than 120,000 public chains, plus five repertoires with anomalous nucleotide sharing, were excluded from co-occurrence clustering. TCRdb holds this immuneACCESS table with in-frame rearrangements only. Some clones are missing; in checked studies, unresolved V genes explain under half, and the rest has no known cause. V and J calls and clone size come straight from that table; D and trimming were deduced from the DNA. This sample's clone table shows approximately 190,000 clones. The top ten hold roughly 0.74% of the sample.

The cohort consisted of approximately 670 healthy bone marrow donors. All cohort members were sampled while nominally healthy, although unrecorded immune exposures were likely present. The donor tested CMV seronegative and was one of the 352 seronegative cohort members. A peripheral blood sample was collected from each donor, and TCR beta sequencing was performed on peripheral blood mononuclear cells. Genomic DNA extraction from the blood cell samples was performed with the Qiagen DNeasy Blood Extraction Kit. The TCR sequence derives from a boy aged 5-17 years in good health and CMV-seronegative. Sequencing used PBMCs.

The CDR3 protein is CASSLGSSYNEQFF. In nucleotides, the sequence is TGTGCCAGCAGCTTGGGGAGCTCCTACAATGAGCAGTTCTTC. The sequence joins TRBV5-4 to TRBJ2-1; the D gene is not confidently resolved. CDR1 SGHNT and CDR2 YYREEE were looked up in the germline V gene (reference sequence). V drops 0 bases and J drops 0 bases, leaving 4 bases in between. The CDR3 spans 14 residues, from the cysteine through the phenylalanine. Of all the DNA, just the CDR3 is kept, 42 bases in frame from base 1. Extended through the reference TRBV5-4 and TRBJ2-1 proteins, this CDR3 yields the full variable domain: ETGVTQSPTHLIKTRGQQVTLRCSSQSGHNTVSWYQQALGQGPQFIFQYYREEENGRGNFPPRFSGLQFPNYSSELNVNALELDDSALYLCASSLGSSYNEQFFGPGTRLTVL.